The next 3 T cell receptor beta chains were all read from a single sample in a study of Tregs in tolerant kidney transplant recipients. Measured with immunoSEQ multiplex PCR; TCRdb has only the in-frame clones, and not every one. Of about 5,600 clones in the sample, around 89% were seen once. Their cognate antigens are unknown. The specimen comprised Tregs from blood cultured with allogeneic cells, sampled before the transplant. These receptors all come from a human patient who received a combined kidney and bone marrow transplant.

This sequence joins TRBV5-5 and TRBJ1-1; maybe TRBD1 (6 bases). The V and J ends lost 2 bases and 5 bases respectively, with 7 bases between them. Germline CDR1 SGHKS, CDR2 YYEKEE (reference sequence). The CDR3 is made up of 12 amino acids. The CDR3 DNA reads TGTGCCAGCAGCTTCCAGGGGACTGAAGCTTTCTTT. Its protein product is CASSFQGTEAFF.

The V and J genes are TRBV9 and TRBJ1-6, with a possible D match to TRBD1 (6 bases). Trimming took off 4 bases at V and 7 bases at J, with 15 bases between the two ends. CDR1 is SGDLS and CDR2 is YYNGEE in the germline V gene. The length of the CDR3 is 15 residues. The CDR3 region has the DNA TGTGCCAGCAGCTCAGTCCCGCAGGGGAATTCACCCCTCCACTTT. Its translation is CASSSVPQGNSPLHF.

This sequence joins TRBV9 and TRBJ1-2; D gene ambiguous. This CDR3 comprises 12 residues. CDR1 and CDR2 (germline): SGDLS, YYNGEE. Trimming removed 7 bases at V and 1 base at J, with 8 bases between. CDR3 in amino acids: CASLDGNYGYTF. The CDR3 nucleotides are TGTGCCAGCTTGGACGGTAACTATGGCTACACCTTC.